The 29 T cell receptor beta chains in this list originate from one sample, sequenced in a study of identical twins. TCRdb reanalysed the 5' RACE reads using MiXCR and keeps one entry per CDR3 protein. The sample contains approximately 260,000 distinct CDR3 sequences, about 14% of which appear only once. Sequenced: memory (CD45RO+) T cells sorted from blood. These receptors were obtained from a woman aged 18-30 years in good health.

This clonotype was counted many times. The V gene is TRBV12-3 or TRBV12-4, the J gene TRBJ1-1, with D possibly being TRBD1 (6 bases). There are 14 residues in the CDR3. V was shortened by 7 bases and J by 0 bases, with 12 bases between the two germline ends. CDR3 in amino acids: CASNNREMNTEAFF. In DNA form, the CDR3 reads TGTGCCAGCAACAACAGGGAAATGAACACTGAAGCTTTCTTT.

This clonotype appeared many times. The rearrangement links TRBV5-1 to TRBJ1-5; no reliable D call. The V end lost 1 base, the J end lost 0 bases, and 11 bases lay between the germline ends. CDR1 is SGHRS and CDR2 is YFSETQ in the germline V gene. The CDR3 is 16 residues long. The CDR3 spells CASSLYPGLSNQPQHF. CDR3 DNA sequence: TGCGCCAGCAGCTTGTATCCGGGTCTTAGCAATCAGCCCCAGCATTTT.

The chain uses TRBV20-1 and TRBJ2-4, with TRBD2 matching 7 bases. CDR3 size: 15 residues. Germline V gene sequence: CDR1 DFQATT, CDR2 SNEGSKA (reference sequence). Trimming removed 5 bases from V and 7 bases from J; junction bases left unmatched: 14. CDR3 amino acids: CSALPGAGALNIQYF. The CDR3 DNA reads TGCAGTGCTCTCCCCGGCGCGGGAGCTTTGAACATTCAGTACTTC.

Remarks on this clonotype: The junction differs from germline at one of its ends, possibly a read error. This chain connects TRBV20-1 to TRBJ2-2; D is unclear. This CDR3 has 13 residues. The germline V gene encodes CDR1 DFQATT and CDR2 SNEGSKA (reference sequence). The CDR3 nucleotides read TGCGGTGCCCCCTCCCCGTATACCGGGGAGCTGTTTTTT. It encodes CGAPSPYTGELFF.

Many counts were recorded for this clonotype. V is TRBV6-5 and J is TRBJ2-5; perhaps D is TRBD1 or TRBD2 (5 bases each). The CDR3 covers 13 residues. V was cut by 1 base and J by 5 bases, with 8 bases left in between. The germline V gene encodes CDR1 MNHEY and CDR2 SVGAGI. The CDR3 reads CASSYLGVETQYF. The CDR3 DNA sequence: TGTGCCAGCAGTTACTTGGGGGTCGAGACCCAGTACTTC.

The genes are TRBV20-1 and TRBJ1-6, with TRBD1 matching over 7 bases. Per germline, CDR1 DFQATT and CDR2 SNEGSKA (reference sequence). This CDR3 comprises 16 residues. The V segment lost 2 bases and the J segment 10 bases; nucleotides outside the gene matches: 14. The CDR3: CSARFGGQLSGSPLHF. CDR3 nucleotides: TGCAGTGCTAGATTCGGGGGACAGTTGTCTGGGTCACCCCTCCACTTT.

This clonotype has only a few counts. The chain combines TRBV6-5 with TRBJ1-1; 7 nucleotides agree with TRBD1. Germline V CDR1 and CDR2: MNHEY, SVGAGI. J gave up 0 bases and V 4 bases, and 5 bases lay outside the gene matches. CDR3 length: 15 residues. CDR3 residues: CASSSTGTVNTEAFF. The CDR3 DNA reads TGTGCCAGCAGTTCTACCGGGACAGTGAACACTGAAGCTTTCTTT.

The chain couples TRBV18 to TRBJ2-7; 9 nucleotides match TRBD2. The CDR3 runs to 14 residues. Trimming took 3 bases from V and 5 from J; bases not matched to a gene: 5. The germline gives CDR1 KGHSH, CDR2 LQKENI. Written as DNA, the CDR3 is TGTGCCAGCTCACCTTCAGCGGGAGGCAACGAGCAGTACTTC. Translation gives CASSPSAGGNEQYF.

The table lists this clonotype with many counts. V is TRBV20-1 and J is TRBJ2-1; 7 bases map to TRBD2. The CDR3 consists of 16 residues. CDR1 is DFQATT, CDR2 SNEGSKA, per germline (reference sequence). V lost 1 base, J lost 2 bases, and 8 bases stayed unmatched. This chain's CDR3 is CSARGLGGSPYNEQFF. CDR3 DNA sequence: TGCAGTGCTAGAGGTCTAGGCGGGAGTCCCTACAATGAGCAGTTCTTC.

This clonotype was seen a few times. The chain employs TRBV27 and TRBJ2-7; no clear D. This CDR3 has 14 residues. The germline CDR1 and CDR2 sequences are MNHEY and SMNVEV (reference sequence). V was shortened by 4 bases and J by 6 bases, with 16 bases between the two germline ends. The CDR3 sequence: CASSYSRISGEQYF. Here the CDR3 DNA reads TGTGCCAGCAGTTACTCCAGAATCTCCGGCGAGCAGTACTTC.

The rearrangement uses TRBV5-6 and TRBJ2-3; 7 bases align to TRBD1. The CDR3 extends over 16 amino acids. V trimming: 4 bases; J trimming: 2 bases; junction bases outside the gene matches: 10. Germline V CDR1 and CDR2: SGHDT, YYEEEE. Here the CDR3 DNA reads TGTGCCAGCAGCCAAAGACAGGGTCATCCCACAGATACGCAGTATTTT. This gives the protein CASSQRQGHPTDTQYF.

This clonotype was detected many times. The V gene is TRBV7-9, the J gene TRBJ2-7; tentative D call: TRBD1 (5 bases). Trimming shortened V by 7 bases and J by 4 bases, and 17 bases separated the two germline ends. Germline CDR1 and CDR2: SEHNR and FQNEAQ (reference sequence). CDR3 size: 14 residues. Written as DNA, the CDR3 is TGTGCCAGCACCCACCCAACAGGCCTATACGAGCAGTACTTC. This encodes CASTHPTGLYEQYF.

The rearrangement joins TRBV3-1 to TRBJ1-1, with D unclear. The germline V gene encodes CDR1 LGHDT and CDR2 YNNKEL (reference sequence). V shed 3 bases and J shed 0 bases, with 8 bases lying between them. This CDR3 spans 14 amino acids. CDR3 DNA: TGTGCCAGCAGCCAGGCTCTCATGAACACTGAAGCTTTCTTT. It translates to CASSQALMNTEAFF.

This clonotype was counted between two and nine times. The chain joins TRBV29-1 to TRBJ2-7, with D unresolved. The CDR3 length is 13 residues. Trimming removed 6 bases from V and 3 bases from J, with 15 bases in between. Germline CDR1 and CDR2: SQVTM and ANQGSEA. The CDR3 reads CSVKNDWNYEQYF. CDR3 bases: TGCAGCGTCAAGAACGACTGGAACTACGAGCAGTACTTC.

The chain uses TRBV5-6 and TRBJ2-5, with 7 bases that match TRBD1. Unmatched junction bases numbered 10, after V lost 0 bases and J lost 5 bases. Germline V gene data show CDR1 as SGHDT and CDR2 as YYEEEE. This CDR3 has 16 amino acids. The CDR3 bases are TGTGCCAGCAGCTTGGAACAGGGGAGTTTCGTGGAGACCCAGTACTTC. Translating gives CASSLEQGSFVETQYF.

This clonotype was found many times. The chain links TRBV20-1 to TRBJ1-1; D is perhaps TRBD1 (6 bases). V lost 5 bases, J lost 1 base, and 8 bases lay in between. CDR1 is DFQATT and CDR2 is SNEGSKA in the germline V gene (reference sequence). The CDR3 totals 12 residues. CDR3 DNA: TGCAGTGCTCTACAGGGGAACACTGAAGCTTTCTTT. This translates into CSALQGNTEAFF.

This chain links TRBV6-1 with TRBJ2-1; 7 nucleotides agree with TRBD2. The CDR3 runs 16 residues. Looked up from germline, CDR1 is MNHNS and CDR2 is SASEGT. The ends lost 6 bases at V and 1 base at J; junction bases unmatched: 9. CDR3 region: CASRPGEGRSYNEQFF. The CDR3 bases are TGTGCCAGCAGGCCGGGGGAGGGGAGGTCCTACAATGAGCAGTTCTTC.

This clonotype was recorded many times. The V call is TRBV29-1, the J call TRBJ1-1, with D unclear. The CDR3 loop spans 11 amino acids. V lost 6 bases to trimming and J lost 5 bases, with 10 bases between them. Germline V CDR1 and CDR2: SQVTM, ANQGSEA. The DNA of the CDR3 is TGCAGCGTGCCCACGGGAACTGAAGCTTTCTTT. Translated: CSVPTGTEAFF.

CDR3 DNA: TGTGCCAGCAGCCCCCTACCCGCCTCCTACAATGAGCAGTTCTTC. Translation gives CASSPLPASYNEQFF. The chain employs TRBV7-2 and TRBJ2-1; D not resolved. The CDR3 length is 15 residues. V shed 5 bases and J shed 0 bases, with 11 bases lying between them. The germline V gene encodes CDR1 SGHTA and CDR2 FQGNSA.

The chain combines TRBV2 with TRBJ2-5; either TRBD1 or TRBD2 may supply D (5 bases each). This CDR3 is built from 13 residues. Germline CDR1 and CDR2: SNHLY and FYNNEI. Trimming took off 6 bases at V and 1 base at J, with 9 bases between the two ends. The CDR3 loop is CASSGDGQETQYF. CDR3 DNA: TGTGCCAGCAGCGGGGACGGCCAAGAGACCCAGTACTTC.

This clonotype came up a few times. The chain recombines TRBV27 with TRBJ2-1; 14 nucleotides align to TRBD2. The J segment lost 9 bases and the V segment lost 6 bases, leaving 10 bases of the junction unmatched. The CDR3 has 16 amino acids. Germline-derived CDR1 and CDR2 are MNHEY and SMNVEV (reference sequence). CDR3 residues: CASSARGTSGRSEQFF. CDR3 nucleotides: TGTGCCAGCAGCGCCCGAGGGACTAGCGGGAGAAGTGAGCAGTTCTTC.

V and J are TRBV5-4 and TRBJ2-7; TRBD2 matches 10 bases. Germline V gene sequence: CDR1 SGHNT, CDR2 YYREEE (reference sequence). The CDR3 loop spans 16 amino acids. The V gene end was trimmed by 4 bases and the J gene end by 5 bases; junction bases not matched to a gene: 12. The CDR3 sequence is CASSLPLAGVRDEQYF. The CDR3 DNA reads TGTGCCAGCAGCCTCCCGCTAGCGGGAGTTCGGGACGAGCAGTACTTC.

There are a few counts of this clonotype. The V and J genes are TRBV7-9 and TRBJ2-6; weak D call: TRBD2 (5 bases). V lost 11 bases and J 4 bases, leaving 15 bases between the germline ends. Germline CDR1 and CDR2: SEHNR and FQNEAQ (reference sequence). CDR3 size: 14 residues. For the CDR3, the DNA is TGTGCCGGGAACGGGATCTCCGGGGCCAACGTCCTGACTTTC. Its protein is CAGNGISGANVLTF.

This chain joins TRBV20-1 and TRBJ2-7, with TRBD2 identical over 14 bases. CDR3 length: 19 amino acids. Germline CDR1 DFQATT, CDR2 SNEGSKA (reference sequence). Trimming cost V 3 bases and J 2 bases; bases outside gene matches: 15. The CDR3 sequence: CSARGFPGLAGAPPYEQYF. In DNA form, the CDR3 reads TGCAGTGCTAGGGGGTTCCCGGGACTAGCGGGAGCGCCTCCCTACGAGCAGTACTTC.

Here the CDR3 DNA reads TGTGCCAGCAGCTTAATAATAGAGGGACAGGGAGGCACAGATACGCAGTATTTT. It encodes CASSLIIEGQGGTDTQYF. This chain uses TRBV11-2 with TRBJ2-3, with 9 bases that match TRBD1. Germline CDR1 is SGHAT and CDR2 is FQNNGV. Trimming at V came to 2 bases and at J to 1 base, leaving 10 bases not matched to a gene. The CDR3 is made up of 18 amino acids.

This chain uses TRBV5-1 with TRBJ1-5, with D uncertain. This CDR3 spans 15 amino acids. CDR1 SGHRS and CDR2 YFSETQ come from the germline V gene. V lost 5 bases, J lost 5 bases, and 17 bases lay in between. The CDR3 nucleotides read TGCGCCAGCAGACCCGGGAGTCTAGAGGATCAGCCCCAGCATTTT. This translates into CASRPGSLEDQPQHF. The whole variable domain, filled in from reference TRBV5-1 and TRBJ1-5, reads KAGVTQTPRYLIKTRGQQVTLSCSPISGHRSVSWYQQTPGQGLQFLFEYFSETQRNKGNFPGRFSGRQFSNSRSEMNVSTLELGDSALYLCASRPGSLEDQPQHFGDGTRLSIL.

This clonotype was recorded at least ten times. The chain couples TRBV11-2 to TRBJ2-1; 8 bases map to TRBD2. This CDR3 has 20 residues. Germline trimming cut 2 bases from V and 2 bases from J; bases unmatched to any gene: 17. CDR1 SGHAT and CDR2 FQNNGV come from the germline V gene. The CDR3 here is CASSLRGGGQLAETYNEQFF. The DNA of the CDR3 is TGTGCCAGCAGCTTAAGGGGAGGGGGGCAACTAGCGGAAACCTACAATGAGCAGTTCTTC.

In this sample, this clonotype turned up once. The gene calls are TRBV30 and TRBJ2-7; unclear D gene. In germline, CDR1 is GTSNPN, CDR2 SVGIG (reference sequence). The CDR3 length is 13 residues. V gave up 0 bases and J gave up 2 bases, with 8 bases separating them. CDR3 sequence (DNA): TGTGCCTGGAGTGTATCGCTAACCTACGAGCAGTACTTC. Its protein product is CAWSVSLTYEQYF.

This clonotype was counted ten times or more. The J gene is TRBJ1-1, the V gene TRBV5-6; possible D gene TRBD1, 6 bases. The ends were cut back, 1 base at V and 5 bases at J, with 9 bases in the middle. This CDR3 spans 13 amino acids. Germline CDR1 reads SGHDT; CDR2 reads YYEEEE. CDR3 sequence reads: CASSLTGTTEAFF. CDR3 coding DNA: TGTGCCAGCAGCTTGACAGGGACGACTGAAGCTTTCTTT.